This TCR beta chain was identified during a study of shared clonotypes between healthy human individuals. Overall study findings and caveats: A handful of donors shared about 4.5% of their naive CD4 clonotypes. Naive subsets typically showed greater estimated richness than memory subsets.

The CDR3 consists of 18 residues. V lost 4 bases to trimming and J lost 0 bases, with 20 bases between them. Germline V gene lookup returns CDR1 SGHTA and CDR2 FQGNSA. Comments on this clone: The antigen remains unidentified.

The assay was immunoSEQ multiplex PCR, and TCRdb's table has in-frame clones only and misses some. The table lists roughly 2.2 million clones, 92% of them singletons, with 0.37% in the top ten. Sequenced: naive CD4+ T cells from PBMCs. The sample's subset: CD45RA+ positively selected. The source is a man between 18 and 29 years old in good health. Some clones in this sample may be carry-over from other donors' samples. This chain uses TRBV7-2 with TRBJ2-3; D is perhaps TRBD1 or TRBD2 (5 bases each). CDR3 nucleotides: TGTGCCAGCAGCTCCCGGGACGGGACCCCCGCCAGCACAGATACGCAGTATTTT. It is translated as CASSSRDGTPASTDTQYF.